This T cell receptor (beta chain) derives from a study of cytomegalovirus exposure and HLA in healthy donors. Study-wide background: T cells numbering some 170 million yielded around 120 million unique TCR beta sequences in an earlier analysis.

Although they were nominally healthy when sampled, donors likely had unrecorded immune exposures. The trim removed 6 bases at V and 6 bases at J, leaving 4 bases unmatched. This CDR3 region has 13 residues. In germline, CDR1 is KGHSH, CDR2 LQKENI. Vbeta (60) and Jbeta (13) primers were used in the PCR. Profiled with immunoSEQ multiplex PCR; TCRdb holds only in-frame clones, not every one. The data contain about 140,000 clones, about three quarters of them singletons. Sequenced input: PBMCs. The chain recombines TRBV18 with TRBJ1-3; 8 nucleotides line up with TRBD1. This clonotype was sampled from a woman aged 40 to 55 in good health and CMV-seronegative. The CDR3 DNA sequence: TGTGCCAGCTCGCGGGACAGGCTAAACACCATATATTTT. It translates to CASSRDRLNTIYF.